This T cell receptor beta chain was obtained from a study of Ad26.COV2.S vaccination and SARS-CoV-2 variants. The germline V gene has CDR1 SNHLY and CDR2 FYNNEI. CDR3 length equals 17 residues. V was trimmed by 0 bases and J by 5 bases, leaving 20 bases between them. Treatment defined: some 20 received Ad26.COV2.S at low or high dose, single or two shots; 5 received placebo; per-sample allocation not given. After the first vaccine or placebo injection, samples were drawn on day 63. Sequencing was performed with immunoSEQ multiplex PCR; in TCRdb, only in-frame clones are kept and a portion is missing. In the table there are hundreds of thousands of clones, nearly 90% of which are singletons.

Sequencing used peripheral blood, obtained in a trial of Ad26.COV2.S vaccine versus placebo. This chain joins TRBV2 and TRBJ2-7; tentatively, D is TRBD1 (6 bases). The clonotype comes from a person aged 18 to 59 who received the Ad26.COV2.S COVID-19 vaccine or a placebo. CDR3 loop: CASSEAHGTLVFHEQYV. The CDR3 DNA is TGTGCCAGCAGTGAAGCGCACGGGACATTAGTATTCCACGAGCAGTACGTC.